This T cell receptor beta chain was captured by sequencing in a study of CD8 T cells in ankylosing spondylitis. This clonotype showed up just a few times. Its antigen remains unidentified. Regarding the study as a whole: Earlier authors reported some of these motif variants in reactive arthritis synovial fluid and blood. Ankylosing spondylitis blood appeared to carry a characteristic TCR beta motif of under ten highly homologous variants. Within matched ankylosing spondylitis synovial fluid, disease-linked clones were reportedly significantly enriched.

TCRdb analysed the 5' RACE reads with MiXCR anew, one entry per CDR3 protein. This repertoire shows about 540,000 distinct CDR3 sequences, roughly 13% found once; its top ten account for nearly 7%. Per the germline V gene, CDR1 is SGHDN and CDR2 is FVKESK. The CDR3 extends over 15 amino acids. The V end was cut by 5 bases, the J end by 5 bases, with 19 bases between. J is TRBJ2-7 and V is TRBV14, with TRBD2 as a possible D gene (6 bases). The sequencing input was blood, either unsorted or a sorted T cell fraction (not recorded which). The sequence came from a male donor with ankylosing spondylitis. Here the CDR3 DNA reads TGTGCCAGCAGCTCCCTAGCGACCCTCCGGAACGAGCAGTACTTC. Its translation: CASSSLATLRNEQYF.